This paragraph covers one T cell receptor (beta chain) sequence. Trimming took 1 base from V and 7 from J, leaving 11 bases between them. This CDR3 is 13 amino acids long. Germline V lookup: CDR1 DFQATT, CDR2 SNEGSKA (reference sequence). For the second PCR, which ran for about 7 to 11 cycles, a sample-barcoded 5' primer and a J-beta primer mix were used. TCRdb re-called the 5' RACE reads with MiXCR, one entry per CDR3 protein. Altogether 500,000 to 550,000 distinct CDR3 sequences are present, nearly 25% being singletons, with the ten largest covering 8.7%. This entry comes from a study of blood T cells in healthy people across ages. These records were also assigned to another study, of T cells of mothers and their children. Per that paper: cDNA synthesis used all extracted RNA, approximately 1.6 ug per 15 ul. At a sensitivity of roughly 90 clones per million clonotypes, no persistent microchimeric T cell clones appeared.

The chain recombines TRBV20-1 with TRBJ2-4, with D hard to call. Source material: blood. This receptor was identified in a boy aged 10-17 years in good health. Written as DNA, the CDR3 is TGCAGTGCTAGAGTTGGGTCCAGGAACATTCAGTACTTC. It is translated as CSARVGSRNIQYF.